This T cell receptor beta chain emerged from a study of CD8 T cells in Susac syndrome. This CDR3 spans 14 amino acids. Germline CDR1 reads SGHTA; CDR2 reads FQGNSA. Trimming left V 4 bases short and J 10 bases short, with 20 bases between. The RNA input was 0.5 to 1 ug, and it was reverse transcribed with random hexamers. The authors amplified TCR beta CDR3 across 54 Vbeta and 13 Jbeta using immunoSEQ multiplex PCR. Using its own MiXCR run on the immunoSEQ multiplex PCR reads, TCRdb lists one record per CDR3 protein. The sample records 150,000 to 200,000 distinct CDR3 sequences, 90% to 95% being singletons. Sequencing of TCR beta was undertaken in CD8+ and CD4+ T cells derived from blood. Matching for age and sex applied to the controls, who were healthy donors. TEMRA cells were FACS-enriched, while CD8+ and CD4+ T cells were negatively isolated.

The chain links TRBV7-2 to TRBJ2-7; either TRBD1 or TRBD2 may fit D (5 bases each). The specimen was CD4+ T cells from PBMCs. This TCR was recovered from a human donor in good health. The CDR3 protein is CASSWGTDGGQQYF. The CDR3 nucleotides read TGTGCCAGCAGCTGGGGAACAGATGGGGGTCAACAGTACTTC.